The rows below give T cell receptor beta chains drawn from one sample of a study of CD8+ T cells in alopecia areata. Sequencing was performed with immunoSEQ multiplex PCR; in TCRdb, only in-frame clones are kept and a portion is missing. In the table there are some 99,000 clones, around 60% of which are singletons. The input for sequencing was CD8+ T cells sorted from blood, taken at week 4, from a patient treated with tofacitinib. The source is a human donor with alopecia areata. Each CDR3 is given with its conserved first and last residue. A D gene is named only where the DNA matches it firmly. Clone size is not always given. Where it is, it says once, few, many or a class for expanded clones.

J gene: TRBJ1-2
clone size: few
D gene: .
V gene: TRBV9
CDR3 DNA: TGTGCCAGCAGCGTAGGAGATTTTGCGGACTATGGCTACACCTTC
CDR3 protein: CASSVGDFADYGYTF

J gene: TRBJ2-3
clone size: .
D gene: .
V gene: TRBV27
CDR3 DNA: TGTGCCAGCAGCCAACGTCGGACGGGGAGGGATACGCAGTATTTT
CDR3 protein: CASSQRRTGRDTQYF

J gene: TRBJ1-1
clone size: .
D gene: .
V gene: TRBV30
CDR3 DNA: TGTGCCTGGAGGAGCCTCCGGGGCCCAGGCACTGAAGCTTTCTTT
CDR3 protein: CAWRSLRGPGTEAFF

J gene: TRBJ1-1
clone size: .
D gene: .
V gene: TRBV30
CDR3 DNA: TGTGCCTGGAGTGCCGGGTACATAGAAGCTTTCTTT
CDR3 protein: CAWSAGYIEAFF

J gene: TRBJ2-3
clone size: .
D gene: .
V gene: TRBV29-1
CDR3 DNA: TGCAGCATTTATTTGGGGAGCAGCACAGATACGCAGTATTTT
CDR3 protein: CSIYLGSSTDTQYF

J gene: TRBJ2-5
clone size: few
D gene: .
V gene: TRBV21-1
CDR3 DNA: TGTGCCAGCAGCAAAGCGGACAGGACAAACGAAGAGACCCAGTACTTC
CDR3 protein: CASSKADRTNEETQYF

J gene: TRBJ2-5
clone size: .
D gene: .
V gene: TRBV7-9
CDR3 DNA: TGTGCCAGCAGCTACAAGAACCAAGAGACCCAGTACTTC
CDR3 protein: CASSYKNQETQYF

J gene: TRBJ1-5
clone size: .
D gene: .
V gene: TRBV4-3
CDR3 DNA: TGCGCCAGCAGCCAAGACAGGTACTATCAGCCCCAGCATTTT
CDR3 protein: CASSQDRYYQPQHF

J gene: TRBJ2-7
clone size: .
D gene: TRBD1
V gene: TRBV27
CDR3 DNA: TGTGCCAGCAGTTTCCTGGACAGGTCCTACGAGCAGTACTTC
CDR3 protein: CASSFLDRSYEQYF

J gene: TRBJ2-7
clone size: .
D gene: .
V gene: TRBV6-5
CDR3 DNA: TGTGCCACCGGGCAGTTCGGAAGCTCCTACGAGCAGTACTTC
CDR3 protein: CATGQFGSSYEQYF

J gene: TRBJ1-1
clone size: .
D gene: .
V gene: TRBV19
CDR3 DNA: TGTGCCAGTCTCCGTGGGGGGAACACTGAAGCTTTCTTT
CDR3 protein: CASLRGGNTEAFF

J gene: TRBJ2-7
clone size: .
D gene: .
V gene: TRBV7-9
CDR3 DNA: TGTGCCAGCAGCTTAGTCCCCGTCGTGGCTGAGTACGAGCAGTACTTC
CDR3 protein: CASSLVPVVAEYEQYF

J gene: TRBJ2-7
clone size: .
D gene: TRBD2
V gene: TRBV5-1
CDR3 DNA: TGCGCCAGCAGCTCTAGACCGACTAGCGGGGGGGCCAACGAGCAGTACTTC
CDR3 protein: CASSSRPTSGGANEQYF

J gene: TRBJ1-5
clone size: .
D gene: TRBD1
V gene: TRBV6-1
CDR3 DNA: TGTGCCAGCACCGTGGGACAGGGGGGTTTCCAGCCCCAGCATTTT
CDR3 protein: CASTVGQGGFQPQHF

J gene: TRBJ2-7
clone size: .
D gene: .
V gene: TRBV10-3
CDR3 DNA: TGTGCCATCAGTGAGAATGTGGGAGGAGACGAGCAGTACTTC
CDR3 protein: CAISENVGGDEQYF

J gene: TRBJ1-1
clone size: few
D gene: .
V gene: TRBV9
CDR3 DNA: TGTGCCAGCAGCTTGTCGAACACTGAAGCTTTCTTT
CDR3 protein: CASSLSNTEAFF

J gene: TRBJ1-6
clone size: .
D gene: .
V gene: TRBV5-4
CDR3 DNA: TGTGCCAGCAGCTCCGCGGGCCCGCCCCTCCACTTT
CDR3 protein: CASSSAGPPLHF

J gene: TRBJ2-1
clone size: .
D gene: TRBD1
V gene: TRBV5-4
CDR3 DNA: TGTGCCAGCAGATTGGGACAGGGGGCAAACTATGAGCAGTTCTTC
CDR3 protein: CASRLGQGANYEQFF

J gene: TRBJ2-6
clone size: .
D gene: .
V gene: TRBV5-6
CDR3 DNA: TGTGCCAGCAGTCGGGACGGCTTATCTGGGGCCAACGTCCTGACTTTC
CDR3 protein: CASSRDGLSGANVLTF

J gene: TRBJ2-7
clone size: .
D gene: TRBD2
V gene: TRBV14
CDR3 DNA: TGTGCCAGCAGCCAAGGGCTAGCGGTAACCTACGAGCAGTACTTC
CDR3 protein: CASSQGLAVTYEQYF

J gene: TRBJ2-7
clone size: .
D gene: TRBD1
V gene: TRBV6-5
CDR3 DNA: TGTGCCAGCAGTTTATTTGGGACAGGGGGCGGCCACGAGCAGTACTTC
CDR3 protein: CASSLFGTGGGHEQYF

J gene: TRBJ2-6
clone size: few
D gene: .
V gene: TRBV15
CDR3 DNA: TGTGCCACCAGCAGAGATGACCAGAGCTACTCTGGGGCCAACGTCCTGACTTTC
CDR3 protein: CATSRDDQSYSGANVLTF

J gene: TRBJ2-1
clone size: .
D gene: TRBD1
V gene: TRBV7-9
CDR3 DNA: TGTGCCAGCAGCTTACTCGGGACAGGGGGGTACAATGAGCAGTTCTTC
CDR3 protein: CASSLLGTGGYNEQFF

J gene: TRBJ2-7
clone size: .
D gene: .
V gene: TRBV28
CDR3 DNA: TGTGCCAGCAGTAGCCTTTACTACGAGCAGTACTTC
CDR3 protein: CASSSLYYEQYF

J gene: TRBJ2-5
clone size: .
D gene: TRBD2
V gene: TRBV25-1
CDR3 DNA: TGTGCCAGCAGTGAATTGACTAGCGGGGACGAGACCCAGTACTTC
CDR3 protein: CASSELTSGDETQYF

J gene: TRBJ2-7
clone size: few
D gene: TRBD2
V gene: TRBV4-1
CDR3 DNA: TGCGCCAGCAGCCATTCGGGACTAGCGGGAGTGGGCGAGCAGTACTTC
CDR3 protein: CASSHSGLAGVGEQYF

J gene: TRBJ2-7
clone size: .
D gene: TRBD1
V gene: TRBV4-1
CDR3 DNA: TGCGCCAGCAGCGCAGGACAGGGCTACGAGCAGTACTTC
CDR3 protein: CASSAGQGYEQYF

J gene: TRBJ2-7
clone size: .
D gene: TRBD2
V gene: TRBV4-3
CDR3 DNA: TGCGCCAGCAGCCAGGTCGGACTAGCGGGAACAACCTACGAGCAGTACTTC
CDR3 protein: CASSQVGLAGTTYEQYF

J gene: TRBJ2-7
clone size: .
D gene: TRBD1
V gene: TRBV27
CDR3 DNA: TGTGCCAGCAGCTATGGATCGGGACAGGGGGACTACGAGCAGTACTTC
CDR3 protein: CASSYGSGQGDYEQYF

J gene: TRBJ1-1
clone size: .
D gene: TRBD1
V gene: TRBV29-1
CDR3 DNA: TGCAGCGTTCTTGGGACAGGGCTTGAAGCTTTCTTT
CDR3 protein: CSVLGTGLEAFF

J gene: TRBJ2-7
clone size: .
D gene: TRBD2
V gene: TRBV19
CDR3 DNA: TGTGCCAGTAGTATCAGTGCGGGAGTATCCTACGAGCAGTACTTC
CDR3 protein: CASSISAGVSYEQYF

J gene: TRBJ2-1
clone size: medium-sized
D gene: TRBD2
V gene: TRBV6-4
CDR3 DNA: TGTGCCAGCAGTGACTCTCCGGGGGGCAATGAGCAGTTCTTC
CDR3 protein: CASSDSPGGNEQFF

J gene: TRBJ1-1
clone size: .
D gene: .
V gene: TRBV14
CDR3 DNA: TGTGCCAGCAGCCAAGTCGCCAGAGCGAACACTGAAGCTTTCTTT
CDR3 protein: CASSQVARANTEAFF

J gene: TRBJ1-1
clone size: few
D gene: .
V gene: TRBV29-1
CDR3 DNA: TGCAGCGTTGTGGGGGGGCGGGCGAACACTGAAGCTTTCTTT
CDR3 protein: CSVVGGRANTEAFF

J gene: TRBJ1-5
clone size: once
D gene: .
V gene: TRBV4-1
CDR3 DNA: TGCGCCAGCAGCCAGGACCGGACACCTAACAATCAGCCCCAGCATTTT
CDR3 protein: CASSQDRTPNNQPQHF

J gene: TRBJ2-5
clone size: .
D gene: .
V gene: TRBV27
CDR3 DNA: TGTGCCAGCCGGGACACTCAAGAGACCCAGTACTTC
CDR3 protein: CASRDTQETQYF

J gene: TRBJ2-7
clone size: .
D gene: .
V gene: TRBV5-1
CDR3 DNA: TGCGCCAGCAGCTTGGCCCCTGGGACCACTACTACCTACGAGCAGTACTTC
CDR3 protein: CASSLAPGTTTTYEQYF

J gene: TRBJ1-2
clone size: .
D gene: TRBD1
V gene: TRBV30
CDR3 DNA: TGTGCCTGGAAGGGACAGGGGTTGGTTCCTGGCTACACCTTC
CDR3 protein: CAWKGQGLVPGYTF

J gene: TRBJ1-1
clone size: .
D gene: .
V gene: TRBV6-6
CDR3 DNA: TGTGCCAGCAGTTACTCAAAGGGGCCGACCACTGAAGCTTTCTTT
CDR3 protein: CASSYSKGPTTEAFF

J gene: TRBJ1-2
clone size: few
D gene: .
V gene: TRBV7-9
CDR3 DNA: TGTGCCAGCAGTAAAGATGGCTACACCTTC
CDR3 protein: CASSKDGYTF

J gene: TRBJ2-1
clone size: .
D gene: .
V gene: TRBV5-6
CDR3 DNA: TGTGCCAGCAGCTCAGACTGGTCGGGGAATGAGCAGTTCTTC
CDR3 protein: CASSSDWSGNEQFF

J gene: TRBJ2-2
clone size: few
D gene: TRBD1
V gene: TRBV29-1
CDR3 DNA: TGCAGCGTTGGATGGGACAGGGGGAAAGATCGCACCGGGGAGCTGTTTTTT
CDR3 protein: CSVGWDRGKDRTGELFF

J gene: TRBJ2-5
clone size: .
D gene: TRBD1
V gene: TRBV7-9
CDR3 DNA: TGTGCCAGCAGCCCGAAGGACAGGGCCGGGGAGACCCAGTACTTC
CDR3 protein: CASSPKDRAGETQYF

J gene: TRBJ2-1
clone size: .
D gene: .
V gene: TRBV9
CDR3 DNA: TGTGCCAGCAGCATCCGACTAGATGAGCAGTTCTTC
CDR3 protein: CASSIRLDEQFF

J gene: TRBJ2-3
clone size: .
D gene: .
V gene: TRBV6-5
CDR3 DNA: TGTGCCAGCAGAACCTCCGGGACTTCTCCGGATACGCAGTATTTT
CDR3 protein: CASRTSGTSPDTQYF

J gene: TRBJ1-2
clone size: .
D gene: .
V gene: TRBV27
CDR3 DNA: TGTGCCAGCAGTTTATTCGGCCAGGGAGGCTATGGCTACACCTTC
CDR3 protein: CASSLFGQGGYGYTF

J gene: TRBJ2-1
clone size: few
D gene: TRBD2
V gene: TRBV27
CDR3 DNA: TGTGCCAGCAGTTTGATAGCGGGAGGGCGCAATGAGCAGTTCTTC
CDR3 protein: CASSLIAGGRNEQFF

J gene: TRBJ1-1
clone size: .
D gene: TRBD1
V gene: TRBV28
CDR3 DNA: TGTGCCAGCAGTCTCGTGGACAGGGGAACTGAAGCTTTCTTT
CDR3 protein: CASSLVDRGTEAFF

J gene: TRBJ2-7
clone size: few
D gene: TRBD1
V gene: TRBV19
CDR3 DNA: TGTGCCAGTAGTAGCCGGGACAGGGGGCTCTACGAGCAGTACTTC
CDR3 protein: CASSSRDRGLYEQYF

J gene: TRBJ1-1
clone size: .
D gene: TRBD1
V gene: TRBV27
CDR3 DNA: TGTGCCAGCACGGGACAGGGAAACACTGAAGCTTTCTTT
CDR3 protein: CASTGQGNTEAFF

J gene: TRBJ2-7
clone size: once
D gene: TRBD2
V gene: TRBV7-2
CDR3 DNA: TGTGCCAGCAGCAGCTGGGCGGGCCCTCTAGCGGACTACGAGCAGTACTTC
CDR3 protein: CASSSWAGPLADYEQYF

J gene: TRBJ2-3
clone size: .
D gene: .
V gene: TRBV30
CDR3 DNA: TGTGCCTGGAGTGTACTACAGGGCACAGATACGCAGTATTTT
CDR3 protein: CAWSVLQGTDTQYF

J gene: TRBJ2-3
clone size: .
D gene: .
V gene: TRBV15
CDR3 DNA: TGTGCCACCAGAGTTAGCACAGATACGCAGTATTTT
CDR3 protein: CATRVSTDTQYF

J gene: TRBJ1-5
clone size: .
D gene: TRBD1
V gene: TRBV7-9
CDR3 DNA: TGTGCCAGCAGCTTAGCGGGACAGAGCAATCAGCCCCAGCATTTT
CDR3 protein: CASSLAGQSNQPQHF

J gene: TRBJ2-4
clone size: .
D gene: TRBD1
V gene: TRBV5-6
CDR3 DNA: TGTGCCAGCAGCTTGTGGACAGGGGGAGGGACGGCCAAAAACATTCAGTACTTC
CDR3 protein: CASSLWTGGGTAKNIQYF

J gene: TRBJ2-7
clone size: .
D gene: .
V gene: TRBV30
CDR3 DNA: TGTGCCTGGAGCCCCGAACAGGTTCTCTCCTACGAGCAGTACTTC
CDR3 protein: CAWSPEQVLSYEQYF

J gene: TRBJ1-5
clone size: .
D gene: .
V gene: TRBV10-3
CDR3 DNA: TGTGCCATCAGTGAGGAAGGTGCTTATAGCAATCAGCCCCAGCATTTT
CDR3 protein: CAISEEGAYSNQPQHF

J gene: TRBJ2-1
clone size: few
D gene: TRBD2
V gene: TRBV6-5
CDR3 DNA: TGTGCCAGCAGGGGACTAGCCGAGCAGTTCTTC
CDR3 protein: CASRGLAEQFF